This T cell receptor (beta chain) originates from a study of STAT5B mutations in CD4+ large granular lymphocyte leukemia. At the level of the study: Among healthy donors, a particular HLA allele went with more CDR3 'QG' motifs.

This was a survey-level run. In the original processing: Lowest detectable productive clonotype frequency was 2.59 x 10-5. Profiled with immunoSEQ multiplex PCR; TCRdb holds only in-frame clones, not every one. The V and J calls and clone size were taken over from that table, and D and trimming were inferred from the DNA. Among about 19,000 clones listed, approximately 84% were seen once. The specimen was CD4+ T cells from blood buffy coats. The sequence was collected from a human donor in good health.

The CDR3, as DNA: TGTGCCAGCCGTCGGGTCCATGAGCAGTTCTTC. Translated, it gives CASRRVHEQFF. V usage is TRBV5-8 and J usage is TRBJ2-1; D not resolved. Germline V gene data show CDR1 as SGHTS and CDR2 as YDEGEE. CDR3 size: 11 residues. V was pared by 7 bases and J by 8 bases, with 10 bases between.